This is a list of T cell receptor beta chains from one sample in a study of shared clonotypes between healthy human individuals. Libraries were prepared by immunoSEQ multiplex PCR; TCRdb keeps only in-frame clonotypes and omits some of them. The data contain 760,000 or so clones, 90% to 98% of them singletons. Sequenced sample: naive CD8+ T cells sorted from blood. The origin of the receptors is a man aged 25 to 45 in good health. Both conserved end residues are part of each CDR3. D genes are given only for firm matches. The size of a clone is reported for some rows only, either as once, few or many, or as a class for expanded clones.

cdr3_nt,cdr3_aa,clone_size,v_call,j_call,d_call
TGCGCCAGCAGCTACGATTCAGGGGTAAACACCATATATTTT,CASSYDSGVNTIYF,.,TRBV4-1,TRBJ1-3,.
TGTGCCACCAGCCCGGGACAGAACTACAATGAGCAGTTCTTC,CATSPGQNYNEQFF,.,TRBV15,TRBJ2-1,TRBD1
TGTGCCAGCAGCTCGCCGACACAGCGGTCCGATGAGCAGTTCTTC,CASSSPTQRSDEQFF,.,TRBV5-4,TRBJ2-1,.
TGTGCCAGCAGCAGCATGCCCGGGGACCAGACCTACAATGAGCAGTTCTTC,CASSSMPGDQTYNEQFF,.,TRBV5-4,TRBJ2-1,.
TGTGCCAGCAGTCTACGGACAGGCGAAAAACTGTTTTTT,CASSLRTGEKLFF,.,TRBV6-5,TRBJ1-4,TRBD1
TGTGCCAGCAGTTCTGGGACAGGGACAGATACGCAGTATTTT,CASSSGTGTDTQYF,.,TRBV6-6,TRBJ2-3,TRBD1
TGTGCCAGCAGCCCGGAGGGCGGGGTAGCCCACTACGAGCAGTACTTC,CASSPEGGVAHYEQYF,.,TRBV11-2,TRBJ2-7,.
TGTGCCATCAGCGAGCGGGAGGGCTCCTACAATGAGCAGTTCTTC,CAISEREGSYNEQFF,.,TRBV10-3,TRBJ2-1,TRBD2
TGTGCCAGCACTATATCTTCGGGAGGCGCTACAGATACGCAGTATTTT,CASTISSGGATDTQYF,once,TRBV5-4,TRBJ2-3,TRBD2
TGTGCCAGCAGATCTACAGGGAAGAACACTGAAGCTTTCTTT,CASRSTGKNTEAFF,.,TRBV2,TRBJ1-1,.
TGTGCCAGCAGCCAGAGGCTAGCGGGGGCCTACAATGAGCAGTTCTTC,CASSQRLAGAYNEQFF,.,TRBV5-6,TRBJ2-1,TRBD2
TGTGCCAGCGGATGGACAGGGCGAGCCGGGGAGCTGTTTTTT,CASGWTGRAGELFF,.,TRBV2,TRBJ2-2,TRBD1
TGTGCCAGCAGCCCTTTACGAGGAGCCAATCAGCCCCAGCATTTT,CASSPLRGANQPQHF,.,TRBV27,TRBJ1-5,.
TGTGCCAGCAGTTACTCGATCGAGACTAGCTCCTACGAGCAGTACTTC,CASSYSIETSSYEQYF,.,TRBV6-6,TRBJ2-7,.
TGTGCCATCTCCCGGGGAGATGAAGCTTTCTTT,CAISRGDEAFF,.,TRBV10-3,TRBJ1-1,.
TGTGCCTGGAGTGCCGACAGCCCGTTTGGTGAAAAACTGTTTTTT,CAWSADSPFGEKLFF,.,TRBV30,TRBJ1-4,.
TGTGCCAGCAGCTTCGGAATACAGGGCACAGATACGCAGTATTTT,CASSFGIQGTDTQYF,once,TRBV11-2,TRBJ2-3,.
TGTGCCAGCCATCCAAGAGCGGGAGGGCCTCTCGTAGGCACAGATACGCAGTATTTT,CASHPRAGGPLVGTDTQYF,.,TRBV27,TRBJ2-3,TRBD2
TGTGCCAGCAGCTTAGCGCGTGGGGCTAGCGGGAGCCGGTATACGCAGTATTTT,CASSLARGASGSRYTQYF,.,TRBV7-2,TRBJ2-3,TRBD2
TGCAGCGTTGGGACTAGCGGGTCCTACGAGCAGTACTTC,CSVGTSGSYEQYF,.,TRBV29-1,TRBJ2-7,TRBD2
TGTGCCAGCATGGGACCCAGGGTTTCGGATCAGCCCCAGCATTTT,CASMGPRVSDQPQHF,.,TRBV6-1,TRBJ1-5,.
TGTGCCAGCAGTTATACCACCGGGGAGCTGTTTTTT,CASSYTTGELFF,.,TRBV6-6,TRBJ2-2,.
TGTGCCAGCAGTGAGGGACTAGCGGTCACAGATACGCAGTATTTT,CASSEGLAVTDTQYF,.,TRBV28,TRBJ2-3,TRBD2
TGTGCCAGCAGCGACGGACGGAGCCCAGATACGCAGTATTTT,CASSDGRSPDTQYF,.,TRBV9,TRBJ2-3,.
TGTGCCAGCAGTCGAGGACCGTACACTGAAGCTTTCTTT,CASSRGPYTEAFF,.,TRBV6-5,TRBJ1-1,.
TGTGCCAGCAGTGAAGGGGCGGGAGGGTTCACAGATACGCAGTATTTT,CASSEGAGGFTDTQYF,once,TRBV2,TRBJ2-3,TRBD2
TGTGCCAGCAGTGGCCCGGGAAGCGCCGGCACAGATACGCAGTATTTT,CASSGPGSAGTDTQYF,.,TRBV2,TRBJ2-3,.
TGTGCCAGCAGCTCTATTAGCGGGAGCGGGACAGATACGCAGTATTTT,CASSSISGSGTDTQYF,.,TRBV7-6,TRBJ2-3,TRBD2
TGTGCCAGCAGCTCGCCAGGGTACTATGGCTACACCTTC,CASSSPGYYGYTF,.,TRBV5-6,TRBJ1-2,.
TGTGCCAGCAGCCAAGGGCCGGACACAGGGTTAAGCAATGAGCAGTTCTTC,CASSQGPDTGLSNEQFF,once,TRBV14,TRBJ2-1,.
TGTGCCAGCAGTTTGCGCGATGGGGGGATGGTGGAAAATGAAAAACTGTTTTTT,CASSLRDGGMVENEKLFF,.,TRBV28,TRBJ1-4,.
TGTGCCAGCAGCTCACTGGCGCTGGAGCAGTTCTTC,CASSSLALEQFF,.,TRBV11-2,TRBJ2-1,.
TGCGCCAGCGAGGGGACAGACTCCTACAATGAGCAGTTCTTC,CASEGTDSYNEQFF,once,TRBV5-1,TRBJ2-1,TRBD1
TGTGCCAGCAGCGGCAATCAGGGGTTCGATGAGACCCAGTACTTC,CASSGNQGFDETQYF,.,TRBV9,TRBJ2-5,.
TGTGCCAGCAGTTTTTGGGATGAGACCCAGTACTTC,CASSFWDETQYF,.,TRBV27,TRBJ2-5,.
TGTGCCAGCAGCTCCTTTACAGGGAGCAACGAGCAGTACTTC,CASSSFTGSNEQYF,once,TRBV11-2,TRBJ2-7,.
TGTGCCTGGAATGGTATGTCACGCTCCTACGAGCAGTACTTC,CAWNGMSRSYEQYF,.,TRBV30,TRBJ2-7,.
TGTGCCAGCAGCTTGCGGCGGACTAGCGGGAGGGATGAGCAGTTCTTC,CASSLRRTSGRDEQFF,.,TRBV7-8,TRBJ2-1,TRBD2
TGTGCCAGCAGTCCTCTGGGGGGACTAGCGGGAGATGAGCAGTTCTTC,CASSPLGGLAGDEQFF,once,TRBV25-1,TRBJ2-1,TRBD2
TGTGCCAGCATGGGTATCAACTATGGCTACACCTTC,CASMGINYGYTF,.,TRBV6-1,TRBJ1-2,.
TGCGCCAGCAGCCGGTCCTTCCTCCATGAGCAGTTCTTC,CASSRSFLHEQFF,.,TRBV4-3,TRBJ2-1,.
TGTGCCAGCAGCCCTTTTAACTCCCTTGGCGATGAGCAGTTCTTC,CASSPFNSLGDEQFF,.,TRBV11-3,TRBJ2-1,.
TGCGCCAGCAGCCAAGTGCAGGGTGTGGAACAGTACTTC,CASSQVQGVEQYF,.,TRBV4-1,TRBJ2-7,.
TGCAGCGTGGAGGGTCTAGTCAGCTCCTACAATGAGCAGTTCTTC,CSVEGLVSSYNEQFF,few,TRBV29-1,TRBJ2-1,.
TGTGCCAGCATCGGCGAGACCCAGTACTTC,CASIGETQYF,.,TRBV25-1,TRBJ2-5,.